This record covers a single T cell receptor beta chain. Under the authors' procedure: Counts of nucleated cells, estimated from reference gene primer amplification, were obtained. Clones were sequenced by immunoSEQ multiplex PCR, and TCRdb holds only the in-frame ones, with some missing. V and J calls and clone size are given by that table; D and trimming were obtained from the DNA. The sample carries about 46,000 clones, 80% to 90% recorded once. The record originates from a study of blood T cell repertoires in COVID-19. Across the whole study: Spain, Italy and the United States supplied samples that represented acute and convalescent COVID-19. PBMCs, B-cell-depleted T cells, or T cells were the source of the cDNA or gDNA that made up the material.

CDR1 MNHEY and CDR2 SVGAGI come from the germline V gene. The V gene lost 1 base and the J gene lost 4 bases, with 12 bases spanning the gap. This CDR3 has 15 residues. This sequence originates from a human donor in a cohort sampled during active COVID-19. The donor label of this sample is uncertain. The V call is TRBV6-5, the J call TRBJ2-3; a possible D gene is TRBD1 (5 bases). Input material: peripheral blood. The CDR3 loop reads CASSYLAGSADTQYF. The CDR3 bases are TGTGCCAGCAGTTACTTAGCAGGGTCGGCAGATACGCAGTATTTT.